A single sample is the source of the 31 T cell receptor beta chains below, sequenced in a study of OX40 agonist ivuxolimab in advanced cancers. The method was immunoSEQ multiplex PCR; TCRdb's version includes in-frame clones alone and lacks a portion of them. The table has around 92,000 clones, about 80% seen once; the top ten hold less than 3%. Sequencing was performed on CD4+ or CD8+ T cells sorted from blood, taken in a trial of the OX40 agonist ivuxolimab. The receptor set was obtained from an adult with an advanced solid tumor such as melanoma, head and neck, liver or kidney cancer.

V is TRBV6-6 and J is TRBJ1-4; no clear D gene. V gave up 6 bases and J gave up 9 bases, with 5 bases separating them. Germline V gene sequence: CDR1 MNHNY, CDR2 SVGAGI (reference sequence). CDR3 length: 10 amino acids. CDR3 bases: TGTGCCAGCAGCAAACAAAAACTGTTTTTT. Residues: CASSKQKLFF.

This clone occurred once. J is TRBJ1-5 and V is TRBV18; 8 bases fit TRBD1. The junction had 9 bases not matched to a gene; V was cut back by 3 bases and J by 5 bases. This CDR3 contains 16 residues. Germline lookup yields CDR1 KGHSH and CDR2 LQKENI. The chain's CDR3 is CASSPVGQGFDQPQHF. The CDR3 nucleotides are TGTGCCAGCTCACCCGTTGGACAGGGCTTCGATCAGCCCCAGCATTTT.

V is TRBV7-2 and J is TRBJ2-5; no clear D gene. The germline CDR1 and CDR2 sequences are SGHTA and FQGNSA. The V and J ends lost 4 bases and 8 bases respectively, with 20 bases between them. The CDR3 sequence is 15 residues long. The CDR3 sequence: CASSSTPAPWETQYF. The CDR3 DNA is TGTGCCAGCAGCTCCACGCCGGCCCCCTGGGAAACCCAGTACTTC. Complete variable domain (other parts from reference TRBV7-2 and TRBJ2-5): GAGVSQSPSNKVTEKGKDVELRCDPISGHTALYWYRQSLGQGLEFLIYFQGNSAPDKSGLPSDRFSAERTGGSVSTLTIQRTQQEDSAVYLCASSSTPAPWETQYFGPGTRLLVL.

The table lists this clone with a count of one. The V call is TRBV2, the J call TRBJ2-7, with D unresolved. Trimming left V 2 bases short and J 1 base short, with 6 bases between. Looked up from germline, CDR1 is SNHLY and CDR2 is FYNNEI. This CDR3 comprises 13 residues. The CDR3 DNA reads as TGTGCCAGCAGTGAATGGTATTCCTACGAGCAGTACGTC. Translating it yields CASSEWYSYEQYV.

The chain carries TRBV18 and TRBJ2-2, with a possible D match to TRBD2 (6 bases). Germline CDR1 KGHSH, CDR2 LQKENI. V was cut by 3 bases and J by 2 bases, with 16 bases left in between. This CDR3 has 17 amino acids. The CDR3 protein is CASSPFGGSINTGELFF. The CDR3, as DNA: TGTGCCAGCTCACCCTTCGGGGGATCTATCAACACCGGGGAGCTGTTTTTT.

V usage is TRBV7-8 and J usage is TRBJ1-2, with D maybe TRBD1 (5 bases). This CDR3 comprises 15 residues. Trimming removed 1 base from V and 0 bases from J, with 9 bases in between. The V gene's germline CDR1 is SGHVS and CDR2 FQNEAQ. CDR3 in amino acids: CASSLGGVANYGYTF. The CDR3 DNA sequence: TGTGCCAGCAGCTTAGGAGGGGTGGCTAACTATGGCTACACCTTC.

The V call is TRBV28, the J call TRBJ1-5; a possible D gene is TRBD1 (5 bases). Trimming cost V 2 bases and J 12 bases, with 8 bases left between them. The CDR3 runs 11 residues. Per germline, CDR1 MDHEN and CDR2 SYDVKM. Written as DNA, the CDR3 is TGTGCCAGCAGTTTAGCAGGGATCCAGCATTTT. This translates into CASSLAGIQHF.

The chain employs TRBV4-3 and TRBJ2-2; a possible D gene is TRBD1 (6 bases). The germline gives CDR1 LGHNA, CDR2 YSLEER. CDR3 length: 17 amino acids. V was trimmed by 3 bases and J by 6 bases, leaving 20 bases between them. In DNA, the CDR3 is TGCGCCAGCAGCCAGGCCCTCGACAGGTCCCGGCCCGGGGAGCTGTTTTTT. Translated, it gives CASSQALDRSRPGELFF.

The chain uses TRBV6-5 and TRBJ1-6, with D perhaps matching TRBD1 (6 bases). Germline assignment: CDR1 MNHEY and CDR2 SVGAGI. The V end was cut by 5 bases, the J end by 13 bases, with 15 bases between. The CDR3 spans 13 residues. The CDR3 bases are TGTGCCAGCAGTCAGACAGGAAACTCGCCCCTCCACTTT. This translates into CASSQTGNSPLHF.

The chain is built from TRBV27 and TRBJ1-2; TRBD1 agrees at 9 bases. The trim removed 5 bases at V and 8 bases at J, leaving 9 bases unmatched. Germline V gene data show CDR1 as MNHEY and CDR2 as SMNVEV (reference sequence). This CDR3 is 14 amino acids long. The CDR3 here is CASSISQGAGGYTF. DNA of the CDR3: TGTGCCAGCAGTATCTCACAGGGGGCGGGGGGCTACACCTTC.

The V call is TRBV28, the J call TRBJ2-4; 7 nucleotides agree with TRBD2. The V gene's germline CDR1 is MDHEN and CDR2 SYDVKM. The CDR3 contains 16 residues. Trimming took 3 bases from V and 0 from J; bases not matched to a gene: 5. The CDR3 loop is CASSLGGGLAKNIQYF. CDR3 coding DNA: TGTGCCAGCAGTTTGGGGGGGGGTCTAGCCAAAAACATTCAGTACTTC. Full variable domain (rest looked up from reference TRBV28 and TRBJ2-4): DVKVTQSSRYLVKRTGEKVFLECVQDMDHENMFWYRQDPGLGLRLIYFSYDVKMKEKGDIPEGYSVSREKKERFSLILESASTNQTSMYLCASSLGGGLAKNIQYFGAGTRLSVL.

The CDR3: CASSQVGGGDYGYTF. In DNA form, the CDR3 reads TGCGCCAGCAGCCAAGTAGGAGGGGGGGACTATGGCTACACCTTC. The chain recombines TRBV4-3 with TRBJ1-2, with D tentatively TRBD1 (6 bases). The CDR3 covers 15 residues. The V end was cut by 1 base, the J end by 3 bases, with 12 bases between. Germline V CDR1 and CDR2: LGHNA, YSLEER.

This clone was observed a handful of times. The chain couples TRBV7-9 to TRBJ2-2; D unresolved. Germline CDR1 reads SEHNR; CDR2 reads FQNEAQ (reference sequence). This CDR3 is 13 amino acids long. V dropped 4 bases and J dropped 5 bases, with 8 bases sitting between them. The CDR3 here is CASSSQETGELFF. The DNA of the CDR3 is TGTGCCAGCAGCTCGCAGGAAACCGGGGAGCTGTTTTTT.

This chain links TRBV6-6 with TRBJ2-3; D not certain. In germline, CDR1 is MNHNY, CDR2 SVGAGI (reference sequence). The CDR3 spans 14 residues. V shed 2 bases and J shed 4 bases, with 10 bases lying between them. CDR3 sequence: CASSYGQLPDTQYF. The CDR3 coding sequence is TGTGCCAGCAGTTACGGTCAGCTACCAGATACGCAGTATTTT.

The chain has TRBV7-2 and TRBJ2-7; TRBD2 agrees at 11 bases. V shed 3 bases and J 2 bases; nucleotides not matched to a gene: 3. CDR1 and CDR2 (germline): SGHTA, FQGNSA. The CDR3 length is 15 residues. DNA for the CDR3: TGTGCCAGCAGCTTGACTAGCGGGGCGACCTACGAGCAGTACTTC. It encodes CASSLTSGATYEQYF.

The rearrangement uses TRBV12-5 and TRBJ1-2, with D tentatively TRBD1 (5 bases). From germline, CDR1 is LGHNT and CDR2 FRNRAP. V lost 5 bases to trimming and J lost 4 bases, with 11 bases between them. The CDR3 length is 13 residues. The CDR3 nucleotides read TGTGCTAGTGGTGCAGGGATGACCTATGGCTACACCTTC. Its translation: CASGAGMTYGYTF.

The chain carries TRBV18 and TRBJ2-1; no clear D. Germline CDR1 reads KGHSH; CDR2 reads LQKENI. This CDR3 spans 16 amino acids. Between the trimmed V and J ends, which lost 2 bases and 0 bases, there was a span of 11 bases. Written as DNA, the CDR3 is TGTGCCAGCTCACCAAACCTCGCGAGCTCCTACAATGAGCAGTTCTTC. It is translated as CASSPNLASSYNEQFF.

In this sample, this clone turned up once. The rearrangement uses TRBV5-5 and TRBJ1-6, with D possibly matching TRBD1 (5 bases). V was shortened by 4 bases and J by 11 bases, with 19 bases between the two germline ends. The CDR3 has 15 amino acids. CDR1 is SGHKS and CDR2 is YYEKEE in the germline V gene (reference sequence). The CDR3 sequence is CASSQVKGPGAPLHF. The CDR3 DNA reads as TGTGCCAGCAGCCAAGTGAAGGGGCCGGGAGCACCCCTCCACTTT.

The CDR3 nucleotides read TGTGCCAGCAGTTACACAACCCAATGGACCGAGTATGGCTACACCTTC. Translating it yields CASSYTTQWTEYGYTF. This sequence joins TRBV6-5 and TRBJ1-2; D is uncertain. Germline V gives CDR1 MNHEY, CDR2 SVGAGI. This CDR3 has 16 amino acids. Trimming left V 2 bases short and J 5 bases short, with 18 bases between.

This rearrangement joins TRBV5-1 to TRBJ1-1; D perhaps matches TRBD1 (5 bases). The germline V gene encodes CDR1 SGHRS and CDR2 YFSETQ. V was clipped by 3 bases and J by 11 bases, with 17 bases between them. This CDR3 contains 13 residues. CDR3 in amino acids: CASSYDRYEYAFF. The CDR3 bases are TGCGCCAGCAGCTACGACAGATACGAGTACGCTTTCTTT.

The genes are TRBV5-4 and TRBJ2-2; possibly TRBD2 for D (5 bases). CDR3 length equals 16 residues. Per the germline V gene, CDR1 is SGHNT and CDR2 is YYREEE (reference sequence). Trimming removed 6 bases at V and 4 bases at J, with 19 bases between. The CDR3 here is CASTPQASSSTGELFF. The CDR3 DNA reads as TGTGCCAGCACCCCTCAAGCTTCTAGCAGCACCGGGGAGCTGTTTTTT.

V gene TRBV4-2 combines with J gene TRBJ2-3; TRBD2 aligns across 13 bases. This CDR3 is built from 18 residues. The germline gives CDR1 LGHNA, CDR2 YNFKEQ. Losses at the gene ends were 2 bases for V and 0 bases for J; bases not matched to a gene: 5. CDR3 DNA sequence: TGTGCCAGCAGCCAACGGACTAGCGGGGGCCTTAGCACAGATACGCAGTATTTT. This translates into CASSQRTSGGLSTDTQYF.

This clone was recorded a few times. This chain connects TRBV2 to TRBJ1-5; unclear D gene. Germline CDR1 is SNHLY and CDR2 is FYNNEI. The germline V and J ends were trimmed by 4 bases and 0 bases, with 16 bases remaining between them. The CDR3 runs to 17 residues. CDR3 protein: CASSVGGRRYSNQPQHF. The DNA for the CDR3 is TGTGCCAGCAGTGTGGGCGGCCGTAGGTATAGCAATCAGCCCCAGCATTTT. Looking up the rest from reference TRBV2 and TRBJ1-5 gives the full variable domain: EPEVTQTPSHQVTQMGQEVILRCVPISNHLYFYWYRQILGQKVEFLVSFYNNEISEKSEIFDDQFSVERPDGSNFTLKIRSTKLEDSAMYFCASSVGGRRYSNQPQHFGDGTRLSIL.

V usage is TRBV2 and J usage is TRBJ2-3; D is perhaps TRBD2 (7 bases). From germline, CDR1 is SNHLY and CDR2 FYNNEI. This CDR3 spans 14 amino acids. V lost 3 bases and J lost 4, with 11 bases in between. As DNA, the CDR3 is TGTGCCAGCAGTGAGGGGAGGGGGGCAGATACGCAGTATTTT. It encodes CASSEGRGADTQYF.

This clone was seen a few times. The V and J genes are TRBV5-4 and TRBJ1-1, with D hard to call. The length of the CDR3 is 14 residues. V was cut by 4 bases and J by 4 bases, with 14 bases left in between. Germline assignment: CDR1 SGHNT and CDR2 YYREEE (reference sequence). The CDR3 DNA follows: TGTGCCAGCAGCCGCGAAATTAGTGGCACTGAAGCTTTCTTT. The encoded protein is CASSREISGTEAFF. Based on the CDR3 plus reference TRBV5-4 and TRBJ1-1, the full variable domain is ETGVTQSPTHLIKTRGQQVTLRCSSQSGHNTVSWYQQALGQGPQFIFQYYREEENGRGNFPPRFSGLQFPNYSSELNVNALELDDSALYLCASSREISGTEAFFGQGTRLTVV.

The chain couples TRBV9 to TRBJ1-2, with D perhaps matching TRBD1 (6 bases). The CDR3 runs to 14 residues. Per the germline V gene, CDR1 is SGDLS and CDR2 is YYNGEE. The V gene lost 3 bases and the J gene lost 4 bases, with 13 bases spanning the gap. As DNA, the CDR3 is TGTGCCAGCAGCGCTGCCGGACAGTCCTATGGCTACACCTTC. The encoded protein is CASSAAGQSYGYTF.

This chain joins TRBV6-6 and TRBJ1-2; tentatively, D is TRBD1 (6 bases). CDR3 size: 12 residues. V lost 5 bases and J 4 bases, leaving 8 bases between the germline ends. Germline CDR1 is MNHNY and CDR2 is SVGAGI (reference sequence). CDR3 region: CASSQDSYGYTF. CDR3 sequence (DNA): TGTGCCAGCAGTCAGGACAGCTATGGCTACACCTTC.

This clone occurred a few times. This chain uses TRBV11-2 with TRBJ1-1; no reliable D call. Germline assignment: CDR1 SGHAT and CDR2 FQNNGV. V was shortened by 5 bases and J by 6 bases, with 10 bases between the two germline ends. The CDR3 has 12 amino acids. CDR3 DNA: TGTGCCAGCAGCCTTGAGTTCGCTGAAGCTTTCTTT. Its translation is CASSLEFAEAFF.

This chain uses TRBV28 with TRBJ1-6; maybe TRBD1 (5 bases). V was shortened by 6 bases and J by 5 bases, with 14 bases between the two germline ends. This CDR3 has 15 residues. Germline V gene data show CDR1 as MDHEN and CDR2 as SYDVKM. CDR3 region: CASSYRRLDNSPLHF. CDR3 nucleotides: TGTGCCAGCAGCTACAGGAGACTCGATAATTCACCCCTCCACTTT.

The chain links TRBV6-6 to TRBJ2-3; 10 bases match TRBD2. Germline loops: CDR1 MNHNY, CDR2 SVGAGI (reference sequence). The V and J ends lost 5 bases and 3 bases, in that order; junction bases with no gene match: 8. The CDR3 covers 16 residues. For the CDR3, the DNA is TGTGCCAGCAGTCCTGCTAGCGGGGGAGGAACAGATACGCAGTATTTT. This gives the protein CASSPASGGGTDTQYF.

The V gene is TRBV14, the J gene TRBJ2-7; D remains unclear. Looked up from germline, CDR1 is SGHDN and CDR2 is FVKESK. This CDR3 has 14 residues. Trimming removed 0 bases at V and 0 bases at J, with 6 bases between. This CDR3 reads CASSQEVVSYEQYF. Written as DNA, the CDR3 is TGTGCCAGCAGCCAAGAGGTAGTCTCCTACGAGCAGTACTTC. Full variable domain (outside the CDR3, taken from reference TRBV14 and TRBJ2-7): EAGVTQFPSHSVIEKGQTVTLRCDPISGHDNLYWYRRVMGKEIKFLLHFVKESKQDESGMPNNRFLAERTGGTYSTLKVQPAELEDSGVYFCASSQEVVSYEQYFGPGTRLTVT.